The 25 T cell receptor beta chains presented below share a single source sample, sequenced in a study of identical twins. TCRdb independently ran MiXCR on the 5' RACE reads; one entry per CDR3 protein. The table lists more than 600,000 distinct CDR3 sequences, 15% to 20% of them singletons. These sequences were also reported in another study, on T cells expressing NK-cell markers.

The sequencing input was PBMCs. Receptors originate from a woman aged 18-30 years in good health.

Only a few counts were recorded for this clonotype. V usage is TRBV20-1 and J usage is TRBJ2-7; TRBD2 matches at 9 bases. Germline V gives CDR1 DFQATT, CDR2 SNEGSKA (reference sequence). V trimming: 6 bases; J trimming: 5 bases; junction bases outside the gene matches: 14. The CDR3 covers 15 residues. The CDR3 region has the DNA TGCAGTGCAACGCCTAGCGGGAATAATATCAACGAGCAGTACTTC. This gives the protein CSATPSGNNINEQYF.

This clonotype occurred a few times. The chain carries TRBV7-2 and TRBJ2-1; 8 positions agree with TRBD1. V lost 1 base to trimming and J lost 8 bases; unmatched junction nucleotides: 10. Looked up from germline, CDR1 is SGHTA and CDR2 is FQGNSA. This CDR3 has 16 residues. This chain's CDR3 is CASSLVGPGQVDEQFF. CDR3 sequence (DNA): TGTGCCAGCAGCTTAGTCGGTCCGGGACAGGTCGATGAGCAGTTCTTC.

The chain links TRBV6-2 or TRBV6-3 to TRBJ1-5; D gene ambiguous. V was pared by 1 base and J by 6 bases, with 4 bases between. This CDR3 is 12 amino acids long. Germline assignment: CDR1 MNHEY and CDR2 SVGEGT. The CDR3 reads CASSYLAQPQHF. The CDR3 bases are TGTGCCAGCAGTTACTTGGCTCAGCCCCAGCATTTT.

The CDR3 bases are TGTGCCAGCAGTGGGCGGACGGAGTTTACCTACGAGCAGTACTTC. Residues: CASSGRTEFTYEQYF. The V gene is TRBV6-2 or TRBV6-3, the J gene TRBJ2-7; D is unclear. The CDR3 has 15 residues. CDR1 is MNHEY, CDR2 SVGEGT, per germline. The germline V and J ends were trimmed by 5 bases and 2 bases, with 16 bases remaining between them.

This clonotype was seen more than once but under ten times. This chain joins TRBV6-5 and TRBJ2-7; TRBD1 aligns across 12 bases. With 4 bases clipped from V and 3 bases from J, the junction kept 4 bases outside the gene matches. Germline V gives CDR1 MNHEY, CDR2 SVGAGI. This CDR3 has 15 residues. The chain's CDR3 is CASSSGTGGGYEQYF. The CDR3 coding sequence is TGTGCCAGCAGTTCCGGGACAGGGGGCGGCTACGAGCAGTACTTC.

This clonotype appeared a few times. The V gene is TRBV2, the J gene TRBJ2-5; 7 positions agree with TRBD2. CDR3 length equals 16 residues. Germline assignment: CDR1 SNHLY and CDR2 FYNNEI. With 1 base clipped from V and 5 bases from J, the junction kept 10 bases outside the gene matches. The CDR3 region is CASSEVSQRGEETQYF. The CDR3, as DNA: TGTGCCAGCAGTGAAGTTTCTCAGCGGGGAGAGGAGACCCAGTACTTC.

The chain carries TRBV9 and TRBJ1-2, with 10 bases identical to TRBD1. This CDR3 spans 13 amino acids. Germline V lookup: CDR1 SGDLS, CDR2 YYNGEE. Trimming removed 3 bases from V and 9 bases from J; junction bases left unmatched: 5. DNA of the CDR3: TGTGCCAGCAGCGGCCGGGACAGGGGAAGCTACACCTTC. Residues: CASSGRDRGSYTF.

The rearrangement uses TRBV18 and TRBJ2-2, with D unresolved. Trimming removed 3 bases at V and 4 bases at J, with 6 bases between. The germline V gene has CDR1 KGHSH and CDR2 LQKENI. The CDR3 contains 13 residues. CDR3 amino acids: CASSPVITGELFF. CDR3 sequence (DNA): TGTGCCAGCTCACCCGTGATCACCGGGGAGCTGTTTTTT.

The chain combines TRBV12-3 or TRBV12-4 with TRBJ1-1; the D is unclear. V was shortened by 0 bases and J by 7 bases, with 9 bases between the two germline ends. The length of the CDR3 is 13 residues. The CDR3, as DNA: TGTGCCAGCAGTTTAGCTGACTTGGGTGAAGCTTTCTTT. Its protein is CASSLADLGEAFF.

This chain connects TRBV6-1 to TRBJ1-5; 7 nucleotides match TRBD1. The V gene end was trimmed by 4 bases and the J gene end by 1 base; junction bases not matched to a gene: 4. The germline gives CDR1 MNHNS, CDR2 SASEGT. This CDR3 is 15 amino acids long. The CDR3 loop is CASSGPGGSNQPQHF. The DNA for the CDR3 is TGTGCCAGCAGTGGGCCAGGGGGAAGCAATCAGCCCCAGCATTTT.

The chain couples TRBV5-1 to TRBJ2-2; perhaps TRBD2 as D (5 bases). The CDR3 is made up of 15 amino acids. Germline V gene lookup returns CDR1 SGHRS and CDR2 YFSETQ. Trimming stripped 4 bases from V and 7 bases from J, with 17 bases between. The CDR3 protein is CASSLSALGLGELFF. The DNA for the CDR3 is TGCGCCAGCAGCCTCTCGGCACTAGGGCTCGGGGAGCTGTTTTTT.

The rearrangement links TRBV10-1 to TRBJ2-3; perhaps TRBD1 as D (6 bases). Germline V gives CDR1 WNHNN, CDR2 SYGVQD (reference sequence). The CDR3 loop spans 14 amino acids. V was cut by 3 bases and J by 2 bases, with 9 bases left in between. CDR3 coding DNA: TGCGCCAGCAGTGATCGGGACACCACAGATACGCAGTATTTT. Its protein product is CASSDRDTTDTQYF.

As DNA, the CDR3 is TGTGCCAGCAGCGTATTTGGCGGGGGGGCCTACGAGCAGTACTTC. It translates to CASSVFGGGAYEQYF. The chain couples TRBV9 to TRBJ2-7; TRBD2 matches at 9 bases. The trim removed 1 base at V and 2 bases at J, leaving 4 bases unmatched. The CDR3 has 15 residues. The germline gives CDR1 SGDLS, CDR2 YYNGEE.

The chain is built from TRBV5-5 and TRBJ2-7; TRBD2 might be the D (5 bases). The V end lost 0 bases, the J end lost 0 bases, and 10 bases lay between the germline ends. The CDR3 is 15 amino acids. CDR1 SGHKS and CDR2 YYEKEE come from the germline V gene (reference sequence). DNA of the CDR3: TGTGCCAGCAGCTTGGGAGGGCAGAACTCCTACGAGCAGTACTTC. It encodes CASSLGGQNSYEQYF.

This clonotype was seen only a few times. J is TRBJ2-1 and V is TRBV20-1; D possibly corresponds to TRBD1 (5 bases). Trimming cost V 3 bases and J 3 bases, with 12 bases left between them. This CDR3 has 14 amino acids. Germline V gene lookup returns CDR1 DFQATT and CDR2 SNEGSKA (reference sequence). The chain's CDR3 is CSARGQVHYNEQFF. DNA of the CDR3: TGCAGTGCTAGGGGGCAGGTTCACTACAATGAGCAGTTCTTC.

This clonotype was counted at least ten times. Germline is not matched at one junction end, which may reflect a read error. The chain recombines TRBV5-1 with TRBJ2-7; no clear D. CDR3 length equals 14 residues. Per germline, CDR1 SGHRS and CDR2 YFSETQ. CDR3 in amino acids: CASSLVTSSYEQYF. CDR3 coding DNA: TGTGCCAGCAGTTTAGTTACCAGCTCCTACGAGCAGTACTTC.

The chain joins TRBV12-3 or TRBV12-4 to TRBJ1-5; tentatively, D is TRBD1 (5 bases). CDR3 length: 14 amino acids. Trimming took 10 bases from V and 1 from J, leaving 14 bases between them. CDR3 nucleotides: TGTGCCACGAAGGGGAGTGGCAGCAATCAGCCCCAGCATTTT. It encodes CATKGSGSNQPQHF.

This rearrangement joins TRBV12-3 or TRBV12-4 to TRBJ2-7, with a weak D call TRBD1 (5 bases). The V end was cut by 6 bases, the J end by 0 bases, with 9 bases between. The CDR3 sequence is 13 residues long. The CDR3 spells CASRFDSSYEQYF. CDR3 sequence (DNA): TGTGCCAGCAGGTTCGACAGCTCCTACGAGCAGTACTTC.

J is TRBJ2-1 and V is TRBV24-1; maybe TRBD2 (6 bases). The CDR3 is 15 amino acids. Trimming cost V 5 bases and J 0 bases, with 10 bases left between them. Germline V CDR1 and CDR2: KGHDR, SFDVKD. The CDR3 protein is CATSVAGSSYNEQFF. CDR3 DNA sequence: TGTGCCACCAGTGTTGCGGGGAGCTCCTACAATGAGCAGTTCTTC.

This clonotype was counted a few times. V usage is TRBV7-2 and J usage is TRBJ1-5; D is ambiguous. Germline V CDR1 and CDR2: SGHTA, FQGNSA. V lost 1 base and J 9 bases, leaving 10 bases between the germline ends. This CDR3 has 13 amino acids. The CDR3 spells CASSLGGRRPQHF. CDR3 coding DNA: TGTGCCAGCAGCTTAGGGGGTCGAAGGCCCCAGCATTTT.

The J gene is TRBJ2-1, the V gene TRBV20-1; 10 nucleotides match TRBD2. CDR3 size: 17 residues. Germline V gene lookup returns CDR1 DFQATT and CDR2 SNEGSKA (reference sequence). V lost 3 bases and J lost 5; bases outside the gene matches: 13. CDR3 in amino acids: CSASVLAGEVNDNEQFF. CDR3 coding DNA: TGCAGTGCTAGTGTCCTAGCGGGAGAGGTGAACGACAATGAGCAGTTCTTC.

This clonotype was counted ten times or more. The gene calls are TRBV12-3 or TRBV12-4 and TRBJ2-2; no firm D call. The CDR3 extends over 12 amino acids. V lost 6 bases and J lost 8, with 10 bases in between. CDR3 region: CASSPRVGELFF. CDR3 coding DNA: TGTGCCAGCAGCCCTCGGGTGGGGGAGCTGTTTTTT.

This clonotype was seen a handful of times. The chain links TRBV29-1 to TRBJ2-2; 8 bases are shared with TRBD2. Germline CDR1 SQVTM, CDR2 ANQGSEA. The CDR3 is 12 amino acids. Trimming took 6 bases from V and 6 from J; bases not matched to a gene: 3. The CDR3 is CSVRGAAGELFF. The DNA of the CDR3 is TGCAGCGTGCGGGGGGCGGCCGGGGAGCTGTTTTTT.

This clonotype was detected only a few times. The chain links TRBV12-3 or TRBV12-4 to TRBJ2-7, with 7 bases matching TRBD2. The junction had 19 bases not matched to a gene; V was cut back by 5 bases and J by 12 bases. The CDR3 is made up of 15 amino acids. The CDR3 loop reads CASSLTQFSQRGPYF. CDR3 nucleotide sequence: TGTGCCAGCAGTCTGACTCAATTCAGCCAGCGGGGCCCGTACTTC.

The CDR3 DNA is TGCGCCAGCAGAGACGGGACAGGAAAGTTCTCTGGGGCCAACGTCCTGACTTTC. Encoded protein: CASRDGTGKFSGANVLTF. The chain joins TRBV5-1 to TRBJ2-6, with 8 bases identical to TRBD1. Germline CDR1 SGHRS, CDR2 YFSETQ. CDR3 length: 18 residues. With V trimmed by 5 bases and J by 0 bases, 10 bases remained unmatched.